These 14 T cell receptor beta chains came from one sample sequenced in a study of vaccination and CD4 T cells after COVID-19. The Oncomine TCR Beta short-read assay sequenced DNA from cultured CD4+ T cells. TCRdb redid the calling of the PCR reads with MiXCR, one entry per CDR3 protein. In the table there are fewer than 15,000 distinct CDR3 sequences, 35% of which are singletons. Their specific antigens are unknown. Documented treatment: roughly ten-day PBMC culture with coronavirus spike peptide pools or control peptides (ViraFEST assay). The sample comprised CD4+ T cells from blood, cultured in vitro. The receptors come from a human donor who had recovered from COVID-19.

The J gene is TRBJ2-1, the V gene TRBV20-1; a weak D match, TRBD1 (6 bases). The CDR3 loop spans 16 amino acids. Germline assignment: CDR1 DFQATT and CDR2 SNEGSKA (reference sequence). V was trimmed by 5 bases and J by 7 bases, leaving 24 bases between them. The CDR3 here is CSAHTRGASPMNEQFF. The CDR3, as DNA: TGCAGTGCTCACACCAGGGGTGCTAGCCCGATGAATGAGCAGTTCTTC.

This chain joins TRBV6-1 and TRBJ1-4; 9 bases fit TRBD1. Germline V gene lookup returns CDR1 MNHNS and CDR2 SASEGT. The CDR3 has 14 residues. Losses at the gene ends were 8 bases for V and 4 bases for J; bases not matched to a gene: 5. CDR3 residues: CASGGGQGNEKLFF. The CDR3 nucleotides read TGTGCCAGCGGGGGGGGACAGGGTAATGAAAAACTGTTTTTT.

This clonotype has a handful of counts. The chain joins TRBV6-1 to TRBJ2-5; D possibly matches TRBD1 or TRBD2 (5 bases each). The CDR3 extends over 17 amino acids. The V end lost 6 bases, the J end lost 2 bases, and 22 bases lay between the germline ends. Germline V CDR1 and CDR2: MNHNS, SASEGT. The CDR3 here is CASSRRAMGTGQETQYF. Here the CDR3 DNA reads TGTGCCAGCAGCAGACGCGCCATGGGGACGGGACAAGAGACCCAGTACTTC.

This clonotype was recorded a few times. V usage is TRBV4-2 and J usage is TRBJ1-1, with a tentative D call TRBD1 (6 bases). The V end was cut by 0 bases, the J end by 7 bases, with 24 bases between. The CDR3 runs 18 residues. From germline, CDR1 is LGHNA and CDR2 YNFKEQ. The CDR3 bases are TGTGCCAGCAGCCAAGATAGGCCCATACAGGGTAATAGTCTTGAAGCTTTCTTT. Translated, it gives CASSQDRPIQGNSLEAFF.

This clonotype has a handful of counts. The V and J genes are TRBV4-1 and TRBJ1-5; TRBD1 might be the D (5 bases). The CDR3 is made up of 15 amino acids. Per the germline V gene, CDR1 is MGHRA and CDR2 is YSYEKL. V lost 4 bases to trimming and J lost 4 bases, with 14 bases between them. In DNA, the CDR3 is TGCGCCAGCAGCCTCCGAGGGGACCATAATCAGCCCCAGCATTTT. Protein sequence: CASSLRGDHNQPQHF.

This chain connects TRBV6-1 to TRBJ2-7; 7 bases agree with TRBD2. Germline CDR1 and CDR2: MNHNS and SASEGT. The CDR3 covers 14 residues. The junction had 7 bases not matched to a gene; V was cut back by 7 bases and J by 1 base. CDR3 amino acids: CASTPWGGSYEQYF. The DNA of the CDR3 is TGTGCCAGCACCCCTTGGGGAGGGTCCTACGAGCAGTACTTC.

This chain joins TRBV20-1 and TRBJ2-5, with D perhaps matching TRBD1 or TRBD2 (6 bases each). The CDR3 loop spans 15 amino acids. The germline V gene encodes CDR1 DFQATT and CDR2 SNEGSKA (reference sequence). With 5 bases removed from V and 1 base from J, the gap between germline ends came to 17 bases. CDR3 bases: TGCAGTGCTCCGGGGGCCCAGGGCTTCCAAGAGACCCAGTACTTC. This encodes CSAPGAQGFQETQYF.

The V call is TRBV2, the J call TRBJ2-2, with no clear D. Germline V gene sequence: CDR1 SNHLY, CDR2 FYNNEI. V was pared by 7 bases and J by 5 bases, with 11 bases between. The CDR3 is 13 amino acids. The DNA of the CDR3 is TGTGCCAGCATCGAGGTTCGGACCGGGGAGCTGTTTTTT. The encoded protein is CASIEVRTGELFF.

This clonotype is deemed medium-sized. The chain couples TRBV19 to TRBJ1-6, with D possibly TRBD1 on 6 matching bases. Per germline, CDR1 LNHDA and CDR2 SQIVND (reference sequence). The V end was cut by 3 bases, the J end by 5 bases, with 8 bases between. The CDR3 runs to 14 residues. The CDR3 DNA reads TGTGCCAGTAGTATCGGGACAAATAATTCACCCCTCCACTTT. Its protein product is CASSIGTNNSPLHF.

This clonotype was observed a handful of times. The CDR3 reads CAISEIARTSQETQYF. CDR3 bases: TGTGCCATCAGTGAGATTGCGCGTACCTCCCAAGAGACCCAGTACTTC. The chain combines TRBV10-3 with TRBJ2-5; no firm D call. CDR3 length: 16 amino acids. The V end lost 2 bases, the J end lost 1 base, and 14 bases lay between the germline ends. Germline V lookup: CDR1 ENHRY, CDR2 SYGVKD.

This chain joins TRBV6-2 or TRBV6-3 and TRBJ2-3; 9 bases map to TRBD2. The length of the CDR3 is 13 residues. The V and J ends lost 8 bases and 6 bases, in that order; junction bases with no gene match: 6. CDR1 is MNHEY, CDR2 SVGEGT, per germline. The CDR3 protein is CASVGTSSDTQYF. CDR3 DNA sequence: TGTGCCAGCGTCGGGACTAGCTCGGATACGCAGTATTTT.

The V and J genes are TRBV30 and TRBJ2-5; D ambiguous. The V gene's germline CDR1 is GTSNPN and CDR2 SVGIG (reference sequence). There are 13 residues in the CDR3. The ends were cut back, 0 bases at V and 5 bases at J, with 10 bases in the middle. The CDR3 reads CAWSVKGTETQYF. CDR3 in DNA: TGTGCCTGGAGTGTCAAGGGCACGGAGACCCAGTACTTC.

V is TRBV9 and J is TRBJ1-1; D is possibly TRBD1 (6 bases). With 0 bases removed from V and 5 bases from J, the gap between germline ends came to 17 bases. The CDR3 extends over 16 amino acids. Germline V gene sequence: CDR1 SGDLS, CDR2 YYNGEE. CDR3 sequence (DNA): TGTGCCAGCAGCGTAGAAGTGGTGGCGGGGGCAACTGAAGCTTTCTTT. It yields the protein CASSVEVVAGATEAFF.

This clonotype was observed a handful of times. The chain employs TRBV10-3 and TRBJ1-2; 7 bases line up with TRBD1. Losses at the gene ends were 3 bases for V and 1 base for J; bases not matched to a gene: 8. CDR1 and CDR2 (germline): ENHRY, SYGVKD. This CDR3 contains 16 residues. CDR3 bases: TGTGCCATCAGTGATGGACAGGCGAGCGATAACTATGGCTACACCTTC. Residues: CAISDGQASDNYGYTF.